The clone carrying this T cell receptor (beta chain) was detected many times. These data come from a study of Graves' ophthalmopathy and Graves' hyperthyroidism. The overall study: The authors collected peripheral blood at initial diagnosis, before any treatment.

Investigators amplified TCR beta CDR3 regions from RNA transcripts. Investigators did first-round RT-PCR with HTBI primers, then second-round multiplex PCR. TCRdb reprocessed the multiplex PCR reads with MiXCR, giving one entry per CDR3 protein. The repertoire includes roughly 400,000 distinct CDR3 sequences, roughly a sixth of them detected once, and 2.4% sits in the top ten. Trimming removed 5 bases from V and 8 bases from J, with 16 bases in between. CDR3 length equals 13 residues. Germline V gene data show CDR1 as SGHTA and CDR2 as FQGNSA. This sequence joins TRBV7-2 and TRBJ2-7; D unresolved. Material: peripheral blood. This TCR was sampled from an adult woman with stable Graves' hyperthyroidism. This CDR3 reads CASSPYEITKQYF. The CDR3 nucleotides read TGTGCCAGCAGCCCCTATGAGATTACGAAGCAGTACTTC.